This TCR beta chain was sequenced for a study of cytomegalovirus exposure and HLA in healthy donors. As for the study in general: Earlier, 150 million to 200 million T cells were analyzed, and more than 100 million unique TCR beta sequences were found among them. Regarding the study as a whole: Researchers reported from a later analysis that most CMV-associated TCR beta chains appeared HLA-restricted.

The CDR3 sequence is 15 residues long. The germline V gene has CDR1 MDHEN and CDR2 SYDVKM. With 7 bases clipped from V and 5 bases from J, the junction kept 12 bases outside the gene matches. The primer mix had 60 Vbeta and 13 Jbeta primers. Profiled with immunoSEQ multiplex PCR; TCRdb holds only in-frame clones, not every one. This sample carries roughly 180,000 clones, about 80% of them seen once, and the ten largest clones take 1.3%. A word on this clone: Its antigen remains unknown.

The J gene is TRBJ2-5, the V gene TRBV28; TRBD2 matches 8 bases. This TCR came from a man aged 25 to 45 in good health and CMV-seronegative. The sequenced material came from PBMCs. As DNA, the CDR3 is TGTGCCAGCACTCCGTCGGGGGGGTTCGGGGAGACCCAGTACTTC. This gives the protein CASTPSGGFGETQYF.